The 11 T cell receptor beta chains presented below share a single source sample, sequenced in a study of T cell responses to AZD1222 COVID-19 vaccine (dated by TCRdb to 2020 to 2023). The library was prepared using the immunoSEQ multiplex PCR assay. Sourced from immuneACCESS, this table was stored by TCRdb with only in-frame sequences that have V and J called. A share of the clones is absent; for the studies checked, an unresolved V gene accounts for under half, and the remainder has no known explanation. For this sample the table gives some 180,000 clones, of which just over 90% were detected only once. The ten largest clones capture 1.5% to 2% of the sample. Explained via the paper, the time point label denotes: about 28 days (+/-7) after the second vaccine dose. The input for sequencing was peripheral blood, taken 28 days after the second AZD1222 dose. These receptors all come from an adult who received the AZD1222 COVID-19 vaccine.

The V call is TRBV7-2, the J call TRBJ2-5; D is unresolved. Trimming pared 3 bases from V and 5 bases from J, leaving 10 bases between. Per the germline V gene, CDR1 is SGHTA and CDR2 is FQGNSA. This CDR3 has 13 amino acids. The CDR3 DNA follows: TGTGCCAGCAGCTTGCATCTCCGGGAGACCCAGTACTTC. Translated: CASSLHLRETQYF.

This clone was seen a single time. This CDR3 is CASSQDEVSQYF. In nucleotides, the CDR3 is TGCGCCAGCAGCCAAGACGAGGTTTCGCAGTATTTT. The chain recombines TRBV4-1 with TRBJ2-3; D is undetermined. The CDR3 loop spans 12 amino acids. In germline, CDR1 is MGHRA, CDR2 YSYEKL. V lost 0 bases, J lost 10 bases, and 8 bases lay in between.

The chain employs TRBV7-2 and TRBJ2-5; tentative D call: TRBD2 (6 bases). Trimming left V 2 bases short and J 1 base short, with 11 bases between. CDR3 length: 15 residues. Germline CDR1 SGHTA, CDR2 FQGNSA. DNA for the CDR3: TGTGCCAGCAGCTTAAGGTGGGAGGCCCAAGAGACCCAGTACTTC. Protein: CASSLRWEAQETQYF.

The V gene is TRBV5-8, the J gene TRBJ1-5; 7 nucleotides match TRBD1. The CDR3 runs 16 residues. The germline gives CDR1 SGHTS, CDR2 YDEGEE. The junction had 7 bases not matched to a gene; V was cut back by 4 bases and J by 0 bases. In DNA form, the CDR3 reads TGTGCCAGCAGCCCTGGACAGGCTAATAGCAATCAGCCCCAGCATTTT. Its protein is CASSPGQANSNQPQHF. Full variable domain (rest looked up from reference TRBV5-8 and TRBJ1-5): EAGVTQSPTHLIKTRGQQATLRCSPISGHTSVYWYQQALGLGLQFLLWYDEGEERNRGNFPPRFSGRQFPNYSSELNVNALELEDSALYLCASSPGQANSNQPQHFGDGTRLSIL.

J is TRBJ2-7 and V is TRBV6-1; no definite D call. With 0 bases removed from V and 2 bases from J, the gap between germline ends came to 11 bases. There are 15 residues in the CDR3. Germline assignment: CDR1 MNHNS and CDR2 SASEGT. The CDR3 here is CASSEAEIPTYEQYF. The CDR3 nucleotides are TGTGCCAGCAGTGAAGCGGAGATACCTACCTACGAGCAGTACTTC.

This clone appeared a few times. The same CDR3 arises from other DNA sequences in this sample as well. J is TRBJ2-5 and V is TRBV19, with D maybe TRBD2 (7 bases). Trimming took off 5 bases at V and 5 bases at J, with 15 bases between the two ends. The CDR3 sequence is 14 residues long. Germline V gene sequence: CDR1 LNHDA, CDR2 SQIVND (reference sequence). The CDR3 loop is CASSPLQGGETQYF. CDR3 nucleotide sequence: TGTGCCAGTAGTCCCCTACAGGGAGGGGAGACCCAGTACTTC.

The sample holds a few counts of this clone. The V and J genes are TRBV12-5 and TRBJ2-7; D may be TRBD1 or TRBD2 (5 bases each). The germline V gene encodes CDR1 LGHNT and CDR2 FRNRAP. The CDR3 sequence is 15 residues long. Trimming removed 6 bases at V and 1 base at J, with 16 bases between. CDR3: CASGRLRDGSYEQYF. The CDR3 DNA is TGTGCTAGTGGCCGGCTCCGGGACGGTTCCTACGAGCAGTACTTC.

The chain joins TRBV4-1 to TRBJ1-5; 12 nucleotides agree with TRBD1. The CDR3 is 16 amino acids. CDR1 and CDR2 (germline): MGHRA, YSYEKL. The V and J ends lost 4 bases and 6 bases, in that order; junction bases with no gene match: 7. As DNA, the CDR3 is TGCGCCAGCAGCCCGGGACAGGGGGCGAGAGGTCAGCCCCAGCATTTT. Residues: CASSPGQGARGQPQHF.

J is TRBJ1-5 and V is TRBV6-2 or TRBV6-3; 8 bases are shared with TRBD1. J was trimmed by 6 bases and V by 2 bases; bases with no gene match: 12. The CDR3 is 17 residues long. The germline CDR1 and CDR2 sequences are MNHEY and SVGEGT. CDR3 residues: CASSYGTGYVRSQPQHF. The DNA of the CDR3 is TGTGCCAGCAGTTACGGGACAGGCTACGTCCGGAGTCAGCCCCAGCATTTT.

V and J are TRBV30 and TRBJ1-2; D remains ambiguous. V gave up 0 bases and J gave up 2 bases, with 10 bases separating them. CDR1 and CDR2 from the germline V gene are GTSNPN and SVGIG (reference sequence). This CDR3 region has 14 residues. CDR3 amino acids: CAWSVQPTNYGYTF. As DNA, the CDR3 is TGTGCCTGGAGTGTTCAACCGACAAACTATGGCTACACCTTC.

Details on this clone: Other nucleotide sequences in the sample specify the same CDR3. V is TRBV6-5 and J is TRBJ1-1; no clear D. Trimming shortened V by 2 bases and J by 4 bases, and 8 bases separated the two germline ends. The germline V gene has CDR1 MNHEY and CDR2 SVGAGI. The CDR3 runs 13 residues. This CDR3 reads CASSYLRGTEAFF. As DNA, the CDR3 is TGTGCCAGCAGTTACCTCAGAGGCACTGAAGCTTTCTTT.